The 4 T cell receptor beta chains below were found in one sample sequenced in a study of response to subunit inactivated influenza vaccine. From the RT-PCR reads, TCRdb called clonotypes with MiXCR, one entry per CDR3 protein. The sample consists of about 580,000 distinct CDR3 sequences, 12% to 15% of them appearing once. Sequences were derived from PBMCs from blood, sampled about 12 days after vaccination. The source of these receptors is a man in his fifties or sixties who received an inactivated influenza vaccine.

In this sample, this clonotype turned up a few times. The chain couples TRBV28 to TRBJ1-1; unclear D gene. Germline lookup yields CDR1 MDHEN and CDR2 SYDVKM. The CDR3 is 15 residues long. Trimming shortened V by 5 bases and J by 3 bases, and 16 bases separated the two germline ends. The CDR3 nucleotides are TGTGCCAGCAGTCCTGCGGTCGAACGGTACACTGAAGCTTTCTTT. Translated: CASSPAVERYTEAFF. The whole variable domain, filled in from reference TRBV28 and TRBJ1-1, reads DVKVTQSSRYLVKRTGEKVFLECVQDMDHENMFWYRQDPGLGLRLIYFSYDVKMKEKGDIPEGYSVSREKKERFSLILESASTNQTSMYLCASSPAVERYTEAFFGQGTRLTVV.

The V gene is TRBV20-1, the J gene TRBJ1-5; a possible D gene is TRBD1 (6 bases). The CDR3 has 15 amino acids. Per the germline V gene, CDR1 is DFQATT and CDR2 is SNEGSKA (reference sequence). V was cut by 1 base and J by 2 bases, with 12 bases left in between. CDR3 loop: CSARGRGGGNQPQHF. CDR3 DNA sequence: TGCAGTGCTAGAGGGAGAGGGGGGGGCAATCAGCCCCAGCATTTT.

The V call is TRBV9, the J call TRBJ2-7; D gene uncertain. Germline V lookup: CDR1 SGDLS, CDR2 YYNGEE. Trimming pared 0 bases from V and 0 bases from J, leaving 7 bases between. The CDR3 is made up of 14 amino acids. The CDR3: CASSVDLISYEQYF. DNA for the CDR3: TGTGCCAGCAGCGTAGATCTCATCTCCTACGAGCAGTACTTC.

The chain joins TRBV11-2 to TRBJ2-3; TRBD2 matches at 9 bases. Trimming took 0 bases from V and 2 from J; bases not matched to a gene: 9. Germline V gene sequence: CDR1 SGHAT, CDR2 FQNNGV. The CDR3 covers 18 residues. CDR3 protein: CASSLELLRGGLTDTQYF. CDR3 DNA: TGTGCCAGCAGCTTAGAGTTGTTGCGGGGGGGCCTCACAGATACGCAGTATTTT.